A single sample is the source of the 10 T cell receptor beta chains below, sequenced in a study of identical twins. TCRdb called the 5' RACE reads again in MiXCR, with one record for every CDR3 protein. The sample lists hundreds of thousands of distinct CDR3 sequences, approximately 22% occurring once. This sample was shared with a second study, whose subject was T cells expressing NK-cell markers.

The sample consisted of PBMCs. These receptors originate from a woman aged 18-35 years in good health.

This clonotype showed up many times. The rearrangement joins TRBV3-1 to TRBJ1-6; 7 positions agree with TRBD1. This CDR3 has 14 residues. Germline V gives CDR1 LGHDT, CDR2 YNNKEL (reference sequence). After removal of 7 bases from V and 8 bases from J, the junction contained 8 bases not matched to a gene. CDR3 amino acids: CASTLTGKDSPLHF. As DNA, the CDR3 is TGTGCCAGCACCCTGACAGGGAAGGATTCACCCCTCCACTTT.

This chain links TRBV12-3 or TRBV12-4 with TRBJ1-2; 8 positions match TRBD1. This CDR3 region has 13 residues. V lost 1 base to trimming and J lost 6 bases; unmatched junction nucleotides: 1. The CDR3 loop reads CASSLDRGNGYTF. The CDR3 DNA is TGTGCCAGCAGTTTAGACAGGGGGAATGGCTACACCTTC.

This clonotype was counted between two and nine times. The chain recombines TRBV20-1 with TRBJ2-7, with 8 nucleotides matching TRBD1. Germline V gene sequence: CDR1 DFQATT, CDR2 SNEGSKA (reference sequence). Trimming took 0 bases from V and 2 from J; bases not matched to a gene: 6. The CDR3 consists of 15 residues. The CDR3 nucleotides read TGCAGTGCTAGAGATCCTGGACAGGGTGCCTACGAGCAGTACTTC. This sequence encodes CSARDPGQGAYEQYF.

In this sample, this clonotype turned up a few times. The chain uses TRBV12-3 or TRBV12-4 and TRBJ2-3; 7 bases align to TRBD2. The J segment lost 6 bases and the V segment lost 3 bases, leaving 6 bases of the junction unmatched. The CDR3 consists of 14 residues. CDR3 sequence reads: CASSLAGAWDTQYF. The CDR3, as DNA: TGTGCCAGCAGTTTGGCGGGAGCTTGGGATACGCAGTATTTT.

This clonotype has just a few counts. This chain joins TRBV20-1 and TRBJ1-1; D is perhaps TRBD1 (5 bases). CDR1 is DFQATT, CDR2 SNEGSKA, per germline (reference sequence). V was shortened by 3 bases and J by 1 base, with 9 bases between the two germline ends. The CDR3 is made up of 13 amino acids. CDR3 in amino acids: CSARIQENTEAFF. CDR3 bases: TGCAGTGCTAGGATACAGGAGAACACTGAAGCTTTCTTT.

This chain uses TRBV10-3 with TRBJ2-3, with D possibly being TRBD1 or TRBD2 (5 bases each). Trimming pared 6 bases from V and 4 bases from J, leaving 11 bases between. In germline, CDR1 is ENHRY, CDR2 SYGVKD. This CDR3 contains 13 residues. The CDR3 loop is CAIRGDGADTQYF. The CDR3 DNA reads as TGTGCCATCAGAGGGGACGGGGCAGATACGCAGTATTTT.

This clonotype has only a few counts. This chain links TRBV20-1 with TRBJ2-7, with 10 nucleotides matching TRBD1. V gave up 3 bases and J gave up 3 bases; unmatched junction bases: 5. The CDR3 runs to 14 residues. The germline V gene encodes CDR1 DFQATT and CDR2 SNEGSKA (reference sequence). The CDR3 bases are TGCAGTGCTAGGGAACGGGACAGGGGCTACGAGCAGTACTTC. It codes for CSARERDRGYEQYF.

The table lists this clonotype with many counts. CDR3 region: CASSPIRGIQYF. CDR3 DNA sequence: TGTGCCAGCAGCCCCATCCGGGGGATTCAGTACTTC. The V call is TRBV7-2, the J call TRBJ2-4; D is possibly TRBD2 (6 bases). V was pared by 5 bases and J by 10 bases, with 12 bases between. Germline V gene lookup returns CDR1 SGHTA and CDR2 FQGNSA. CDR3 length: 12 amino acids.

Only a few counts were recorded for this clonotype. V gene TRBV6-2 or TRBV6-3 combines with J gene TRBJ1-1; perhaps TRBD1 as D (5 bases). CDR3 size: 14 residues. The V end lost 2 bases, the J end lost 3 bases, and 10 bases lay between the germline ends. In germline, CDR1 is MNHEY, CDR2 SVGEGT. CDR3 amino acids: CASSYKGPDTEAFF. The CDR3 DNA follows: TGTGCCAGCAGTTACAAGGGACCGGACACTGAAGCTTTCTTT.

This clonotype was seen at least ten times. In DNA form, the CDR3 reads TGTGCCAGCAGCTTAAGGCTTACAGATACGCAGTATTTT. This encodes CASSLRLTDTQYF. The chain couples TRBV7-2 to TRBJ2-3, with D unresolved. Between the trimmed V and J ends, which lost 2 bases and 3 bases, there was a span of 6 bases. This CDR3 is built from 13 residues. Per the germline V gene, CDR1 is SGHTA and CDR2 is FQGNSA.